A selection of T cell receptor beta chains follows, all from one sample in a study of control samples from healthy donors and cancer patients. Sequencing was performed with immunoSEQ multiplex PCR; in TCRdb, only in-frame clones are kept and a portion is missing. The profile shows 110,000 to 150,000 clones, 90% to 95% of them singletons. Source material: blood. These receptors all come from a middle-aged man in good health. Each CDR3 is given with its conserved first and last residue. D genes are given only for firm matches. Only part of the rows carry a size: once, few, many, or a class if the clone is expanded.

>.|TRBJ1-2|.|TRBV5-1
CASSLEGSYGYTF
TGCGCCAGCAGCTTGGAGGGCTCGTATGGCTACACCTTC
>.|TRBJ2-2|.|TRBV5-6
CASSLGTGTGELFF
TGTGCCAGCAGCCTAGGGACCGGCACCGGGGAGCTGTTTTTT
>.|TRBJ2-7|.|TRBV5-1
CASSLEQGIEQYF
TGCGCCAGCAGCTTGGAGCAGGGGATTGAGCAGTACTTC
>once|TRBJ2-5|TRBD2|TRBV7-3
CASRNSGGYAETQYF
TGTGCCAGCAGAAATAGCGGGGGGTACGCAGAGACCCAGTACTTC
>.|TRBJ2-6|TRBD1|TRBV29-1
CSVKLTGVSSGANVLTF
TGCAGCGTCAAGTTGACAGGGGTCAGCTCTGGGGCCAACGTCCTGACTTTC
>.|TRBJ2-7|TRBD2|TRBV20-1
CSASLASGNYEQYF
TGCAGTGCTAGTTTGGCTAGCGGAAACTACGAGCAGTACTTC
>.|TRBJ1-3|.|TRBV3-1/TRBV3-2
CASSQDFRRERNTIYF
TGTGCCAGCAGCCAAGATTTTAGGAGGGAGAGAAACACCATATATTTT
>.|TRBJ2-3|.|TRBV9
CASSVVRSTDTQYF
TGTGCCAGCAGCGTAGTACGGAGCACAGATACGCAGTATTTT
>.|TRBJ1-5|.|TRBV12-3/TRBV12-4
CASSPHQAPPQHF
TGTGCCAGCAGTCCCCACCAAGCCCCGCCCCAGCATTTT
>.|TRBJ1-4|TRBD1|TRBV11-2
CASSPGQGAEEKLFF
TGTGCCAGCAGCCCGGGACAGGGGGCTGAAGAAAAACTGTTTTTT
>once|TRBJ1-2|TRBD1|TRBV27
CASSSGTGGLGYTF
TGTGCCAGCAGTTCCGGGACAGGGGGTTTAGGCTACACCTTC
>.|TRBJ2-3|.|TRBV10-2
CASSEWSGADTQYF
TGCGCCAGCAGTGAGTGGTCGGGTGCAGATACGCAGTATTTT
>.|TRBJ2-3|.|TRBV11-2
CASSLAVSTDTQYF
TGTGCCAGCAGCCTAGCAGTTAGCACAGATACGCAGTATTTT
>.|TRBJ1-1|.|TRBV19
CASKGGGNTEAFF
TGTGCCAGTAAGGGCGGCGGTAACACTGAAGCTTTCTTT
>.|TRBJ1-2|.|TRBV27
CASSLFPGWNYGYTF
TGTGCCAGCAGTTTATTCCCAGGGTGGAACTATGGCTACACCTTC
>few|TRBJ1-2|.|TRBV12-3/TRBV12-4
CASSPTQPYGYTF
TGTGCCAGCAGTCCGACCCAGCCCTATGGCTACACCTTC
>.|TRBJ1-3|TRBD1|TRBV6-6
CASSYVPDRGNTIYF
TGTGCCAGCAGTTACGTACCGGACAGGGGAAACACCATATATTTT
>.|TRBJ2-7|TRBD2|TRBV14
CASSPGGESYEQYF
TGTGCCAGCAGCCCCGGGGGGGAATCCTACGAGCAGTACTTC
>.|TRBJ2-5|.|TRBV9
CASSEAGREGQYF
TGTGCCAGCAGCGAGGCAGGTCGGGAAGGCCAGTACTTC
>.|TRBJ1-6|.|TRBV27
CASSDTGSHSPLHF
TGTGCCAGCAGTGATACAGGGTCACATTCACCCCTCCACTTT
>.|TRBJ2-7|.|TRBV5-1
CASSRASAYEQYF
TGCGCCAGCAGCCGAGCTTCGGCCTACGAGCAGTACTTC
>.|TRBJ1-2|TRBD1|TRBV5-1
CASSSAGQGVHGYTF
TGCGCCAGCAGCTCCGCGGGACAGGGTGTCCATGGCTACACCTTC
>once|TRBJ2-7|.|TRBV27
CASGPGGQCF
TGTGCCAGCGGCCCCGGGGGGCAGTGCTTC
>.|TRBJ2-1|TRBD2|TRBV7-8
CASSLQLRDYLVGSYNEQFF
TGTGCCAGCAGCTTACAACTCCGGGACTACTTAGTGGGGTCCTACAATGAGCAGTTCTTC
>.|TRBJ2-1|.|TRBV7-8
CASSLAGRAGAYNEQFF
TGTGCCAGCAGCTTAGCGGGGAGGGCAGGGGCTTACAATGAGCAGTTCTTC
>.|TRBJ1-1|.|TRBV18
CASSGKTGSTEAFF
TGTGCCAGCTCGGGAAAAACAGGGAGCACTGAAGCTTTCTTT
>.|TRBJ2-7|.|TRBV5-4
CASSSLSGYEQYF
TGTGCCAGCAGCTCCTTATCCGGGTACGAGCAGTACTTC
>.|TRBJ1-5|.|TRBV4-1
CASSQRTADQPQHF
TGCGCCAGCAGCCAAAGGACGGCTGATCAGCCCCAGCATTTT
>.|TRBJ2-7|.|TRBV5-8
CASSSSQGYEQYF
TGTGCCAGCAGCTCATCACAGGGCTACGAGCAGTACTTC
>.|TRBJ1-4|.|TRBV5-4
CASSPDEKLFF
TGTGCCAGCAGCCCTGATGAAAAACTGTTTTTT
>.|TRBJ2-3|TRBD1|TRBV9
CASSVGTGQVTDTQYF
TGTGCCAGCAGCGTAGGAACGGGACAGGTCACAGATACGCAGTATTTT
>.|TRBJ2-2|.|TRBV4-3
CASSRENTGELFF
TGCGCCAGCAGCCGGGAAAACACCGGGGAGCTGTTTTTT
>.|TRBJ1-4|.|TRBV4-1
CASSQGPSRSNEKLFF
TGCGCCAGCAGCCAAGGTCCCTCCCGTTCAAATGAAAAACTGTTTTTT
>once|TRBJ2-5|.|TRBV5-1
CASSLGGGGHQETQYF
TGCGCCAGCAGCTTGGGTGGAGGGGGCCACCAAGAGACCCAGTACTTC
>.|TRBJ2-7|TRBD1|TRBV27
CASSTSGRQGGYEQYF
TGTGCCAGCAGTACCTCCGGGAGACAGGGGGGCTACGAGCAGTACTTC
>once|TRBJ2-5|TRBD2|TRBV13
CASTTGGAGTQYF
TGTGCCAGCACGACCGGGGGGGCCGGGACCCAGTACTTC
>.|TRBJ1-6|.|TRBV4-1
CASSQDQASPLHF
TGCGCCAGCAGCCAAGATCAGGCTTCACCCCTCCACTTT